This T cell receptor (beta chain) was sequenced during a study of patients and donors after allogeneic stem cell transplantation. The V gene lost 5 bases and the J gene lost 4 bases, with 15 bases spanning the gap. The CDR3 runs 15 residues. Germline lookup yields CDR1 ENHRY and CDR2 SYGVKD. This clonotype was observed a few times. TCRdb re-called the RT-PCR reads with MiXCR, one entry per CDR3 protein. The table includes some 960,000 distinct CDR3 sequences, more than 15% detected once. The TCR comes from a human donor who was either an allogeneic HSCT recipient or a stem cell or donor lymphocyte infusion donor (not recorded which). It is not recorded whose cells these are; they may come from a transplant donor. The chain uses TRBV10-3 and TRBJ1-3; no reliable D call. What was sequenced was blood, either unsorted or a sorted T cell fraction (not recorded which). The CDR3 sequence is CAISPGLNRGNTIYF. The CDR3 DNA follows: TGTGCCATCAGTCCCGGACTAAACCGGGGAAACACCATATATTTT.